This entry features one TCR beta chain sequence. This clone's antigen is unknown. No base quality information exists; no much larger clone differs at one position. The sample belongs to a study of cytomegalovirus exposure and HLA in healthy donors (dated by TCRdb to about 2017). Regarding the complete study: In an earlier analysis of 587 of the donors, 276 Gb of sequence data and 117 million unique TCR beta sequences from approximately 180 million T cells were reported. Several DR-DQ haplotypes were handled as single units for association and clustering because linkage in the cohort was strong. In an earlier analysis of 500 to 650 of the donors, high-throughput TCR beta sequencing was used to judge whether each TCR beta V gene segment behaved as functional or pseudogenic. The study aimed to test whether signatures of past pathogen exposure could be identified by cataloging public T cell receptors. Every repertoire in the discovery cohort had been generated on one and the same sequencing platform. The study used immunosequencing to profile the T cell repertoires of 670 or so subjects and linked those repertoires to cytomegalovirus serostatus. HLA typing included class I and class II loci at four-digit resolution. Genome-wide SNP genotypes for about three fifths of the 666 donors were used in a later genetic analysis, which treated that subset as a discovery cohort. Typing coverage differed by locus: A, B, C, DRB1 and DQB1 were typed in about 620-630 donors, DQA1 in about 550, DPA1 in 600 to 610, and DPB1 in roughly 470. Donor age, sex, ethnicity and CMV serostatus were compiled together with the repertoire data. Along with the roughly 670-subject first cohort, a separate validation cohort of over a hundred different subjects was used. In a later analysis, previously published TCR beta repertoires from 550 to 750 donors were re-analyzed and high-resolution HLA genotyping was added so that TCR occurrence patterns could be studied. Approximately 300 gigabases of sequencing data and 75 million to 85 million unique TCR sequences made up an early release that covered 500 to 700 HLA-typed donors. The genetic ancestry cluster associated with self-reported Caucasian donors included about 84% of the 300 to 450 genotyped donors. Rather than using new phenotypic data, the later analysis identified candidate immune exposures from TCR beta sequences and from how often those sequences occurred across donors. High-throughput TCR immunosequencing, statistical association of individual TCRs with disease status, and machine learning were combined to predict cytomegalovirus infection status. Among 398 genotyped donors of the cohort, an average of 235,054 unique TCR beta nucleotide sequences were sequenced per donor, 15% to 20% of them non-productive.

What the research found in general, with its limitations: A cluster of highly shared sequence variants was judged likely to be a technical artifact of the sequencing pipeline. When HLA alleles, especially DR and DQ, strongly co-occurred, attributing TCR associations to individual alleles was difficult. Because counts were too low, 15 to 20 rarely observed V segments, including chromosome 9 orphons, were excluded from the earlier analysis of under 650 of the donors. In a later analysis, some 17,000 TCR beta sequences were associated with specific HLA alleles at a false discovery rate of 0.05. Correlated functional status among segregating V segments might be attributable to linkage disequilibrium, but an unknown experimental factor could not be ruled out. Some IMGT-functional V segments, including TRBV6-2 and TRBV6-3, could not be distinguished by the 87-base-pair reads and were therefore excluded. According to a later analysis, TCR association rates differed among HLA loci, with DRB1 alleles showing the most associated TCRs and HLA-C alleles showing the fewest. Sequencing depth was assumed to be roughly uniform across donors in the presence/absence analyses, though that assumption may not hold. In an earlier analysis of some 500 of the donors, most TCR beta V segments appeared in productive rearrangements about 87% or about 30% of the time, broadly matching IMGT annotations. In a later analysis, several top co-occurrence clusters were reported to appear linked to parvovirus B19, influenza, CMV and Epstein-Barr virus. Cytomegalovirus status was reported to be diagnosed by the classifier with high specificity and sensitivity in both the original and validation cohorts. The study gave a list of some 150 TCR beta chains associated with cytomegalovirus. The authors suggested that the approach could potentially be extended to other disease states and immunological phenotypes. Most TCR sequences were seen in very few donors, while some public TCRs were found in many individuals. Compared with equally common non-associated chains, HLA-associated TCR beta chains in a later analysis were more clonally expanded and had lower generation probabilities. Three of the identified cytomegalovirus-associated TCR beta chains were confirmed in vitro to be specific for cytomegalovirus antigens. According to a later genetic analysis, donors in an Asian-associated ancestry cluster had fewer N-insertions in productive TCRs than the roughly 660-donor mean. The only immune exposure information available for the cohort was CMV serostatus. HLA typing was unavailable for some donors at each locus, so association tests used only the typed subset. A later genetic analysis associated a missense DCLRE1C variant with V-gene and J-gene trimming of TCR beta chains, and an independent cohort replicated the association. In a later analysis, most CMV-associated TCR beta chains were found to appear HLA-restricted, with HLA associations seemingly driven largely by CMV exposure. This cohort had only TCR beta chains sequenced, and the lack of alpha or paired-chain data limited which features could be detected. A further reported finding was that TCR beta sequences accurately predicted the HLA-A and HLA-B alleles for most subjects in the first cohort.

CDR1 and CDR2, looked up from the germline V gene, are SGHNT and YENEEA. Inclusive of the bounding cysteine and phenylalanine, the CDR3 is 15 residues long. The sequence is cut down to CDR3 DNA, 45 bases in frame from base 1. V lost 5 bases and J lost 7 bases; the stretch between them is 21 bases long. The method was the immunoSEQ multiplex PCR assay. A mixture of 60 forward primers for TCR Vbeta segments and 13 reverse primers for TCR Jbeta segments was used in the multiplex PCR. A multiplex PCR assay on genomic DNA amplified the CDR3 region of rearranged TCR beta genes. On the Illumina HiSeq System, the amplified TCR beta libraries were sequenced as 87-base-pair reads. The paper's processing steps were these. In a later analysis, tens of millions of unique TCR beta chains were counted across the 500 to 850 repertoires, and roughly 11 million of these chains were shared by at least two donors. Raw reads were error-corrected and collapsed into unique sequences by a nearest-neighbor algorithm in which closely related sequences were merged to remove PCR and sequencing errors. To assign V, D and J gene segments, CDR3 sequences were aligned to IMGT reference sequences. Each retained sequence needed at least a six-nucleotide match to both a V gene segment and a J gene segment. A rearrangement counted as productive if the CDR3 had no stop codons and remained in frame with V and J, and every other rearrangement counted as non-productive. CDR3 was defined according to IMGT convention as the region running from the second conserved V-encoded cysteine to the conserved J-encoded phenylalanine. In an earlier analysis of 587 of the donors, sequences lacking an unambiguous match to a single V gene segment were excluded. An earlier analysis of 450 to 650 of the donors called V segments functional above 56.7% productive rearrangements and segregating when the between-donor standard deviation exceeded 5%. To diagnose cytomegalovirus status from the catalog of TCR beta chain sequences, a statistical classification framework was built. In a later analysis, V and J genes were assigned by comparing TCR nucleotide sequences against IMGT/GENE-DB human TR gene sequences. A later analysis assigned CDR3 sequences and most-parsimonious VDJ recombination scenarios with the TCRdist pipeline. In a later analysis, each TCR beta chain was defined by its CDR3 amino acid sequence together with its V-gene family, and reads without a unique V-gene family were excluded. To address suspected cross-contamination and a sequencing artifact, a later analysis removed approximately 590 highly shared, low-generation-probability nucleotide sequences. A later analysis calculated a clonal expansion index for each public chain from normalized within-repertoire ranks of inferred template counts. Generation probabilities in a later analysis came from a VDJ recombination model fitted to out-of-frame rearrangements, and those results were checked against IGoR. In a later analysis, hypergeometric tests were used to score TCR-TCR, TCR-HLA and TCR-CMV co-occurrence, with a repertoire-size bias correction applied to TCR pairs. To estimate false discovery rates, a later analysis permuted the HLA or CMV assignments 20 times. A later analysis grouped co-occurring TCRs with DBSCAN, adding TCRdist sequence similarity when clustering within HLA-allele-positive subsets. Repertoires with fewer than 30,000 or more than 120,000 public chains were left out of co-occurrence clustering, as were about five repertoires with anomalous nucleotide sharing. Sourced from immuneACCESS, this table was stored by TCRdb with only in-frame sequences that have V and J called. A share of the clones is absent; for the studies checked, an unresolved V gene accounts for under half, and the remainder has no known explanation. The V and J calls and the clone size are those of that table, but D and trimming were determined from the DNA. The sample yields about 120,000 clones; 65% to 85% were counted once. Roughly 5% of the sample comes from the top ten.

The cohort consisted of 666 healthy bone marrow donors. At the time of sampling, all cohort members were nominally healthy, though unrecorded immune exposures were likely present. The donor was CMV seropositive and belonged to the group of 250 to 300 seropositive cohort members. A peripheral blood sample was collected from each donor, and TCR beta sequencing was performed on peripheral blood mononuclear cells. The Qiagen DNeasy Blood Extraction Kit was used to extract genomic DNA from the blood cell samples. The rearrangement joined TRBV11-3 to TRBJ2-7; a tentative D call is TRBD1 (5 bases match). The sample taken for sequencing was PBMCs. The clonotype originates from a woman in her 30s in good health and CMV-seropositive. In nucleotide form, the sequence is TGTGCCAGCAGCCAAGGGGCGGACAAACCGTGGGAGCAGTACTTC. Its coded protein is CASSQGADKPWEQYF.